The 4 T cell receptor beta chains presented below share a single source sample, sequenced in a study of T cell responses to AZD1222 COVID-19 vaccine (dated by TCRdb to about 2021). According to the study, the label for this sample's time point signals: about 28 days (+/-7) after the second vaccine dose. To prepare the library, the immunoSEQ multiplex PCR assay was applied. TCRdb stores this immuneACCESS table with in-frame sequences only. Part of the clones is absent; in the studies checked, under half of the shortfall reflects unresolved V genes, and no reason is known for the rest. The sample includes tens of thousands of clones, with about 94% observed a single time. The ten largest account for roughly 3% of the sample. The starting material was peripheral blood, obtained 28 days after the second AZD1222 dose. All receptors derive from an adult who received the AZD1222 COVID-19 vaccine.

A few counts support this clone. V is TRBV11-2 and J is TRBJ2-2; TRBD2 agrees at 10 bases. This CDR3 region has 18 residues. V lost 4 bases, J lost 1 base, and 9 bases stayed unmatched. Germline V gene sequence: CDR1 SGHAT, CDR2 FQNNGV. CDR3 DNA sequence: TGTGCCAGCAGCTCTGTATACATAGCGGGGGGGAACACCGGGGAGCTGTTTTTT. Its translation: CASSSVYIAGGNTGELFF.

The CDR3 DNA reads TGCGCCAGCAGCCAAGACGAGGATAACTATGGCTACACCTTC. Translation gives CASSQDEDNYGYTF. The chain is built from TRBV4-3 and TRBJ1-2; D remains ambiguous. Trimming took 0 bases from V and 1 from J, leaving 6 bases between them. This CDR3 comprises 14 residues. CDR1 is LGHNA and CDR2 is YSLEER in the germline V gene.

The chain combines TRBV2 with TRBJ1-5; TRBD1 aligns across 9 bases. V was clipped by 6 bases and J by 2 bases; unmatched bases: 5. Germline CDR1 SNHLY, CDR2 FYNNEI. The CDR3 covers 15 residues. CDR3 sequence reads: CASRGQGDGNQPQHF. In DNA, the CDR3 is TGTGCCAGCAGGGGACAGGGAGACGGCAATCAGCCCCAGCATTTT.

V is TRBV6-2 or TRBV6-3 and J is TRBJ2-5; D not resolved. This CDR3 contains 13 residues. Germline V gene data show CDR1 as MNHEY and CDR2 as SVGEGT. Between the trimmed V and J ends, which lost 6 bases and 7 bases, there was a span of 15 bases. This chain's CDR3 is CASSPDPLGTQYF. CDR3 nucleotide sequence: TGTGCCAGCAGCCCCGACCCCCTCGGGACCCAGTACTTC.